The sequence of this TCR beta chain was determined in a study of control samples from healthy donors and cancer patients (TCRdb year 2020). Of note for this clone: Its antigen has not been determined. Base-call qualities are not available, and no considerably larger clone is one nucleotide away.

From the germline V gene, CDR1 is MNHEY and CDR2 is SVGAGI. From cysteine to phenylalanine, the CDR3 is 14 amino acids long. Left in the record is the CDR3 DNA by itself, 42 bases read in frame from the first base. Trimming removed 6 bases from V and 8 bases from J, leaving 19 bases between the germline ends. The method was the immunoSEQ multiplex PCR assay. The immuneACCESS repertoire file appears here via TCRdb, limited to in-frame rearrangements. These files lack a portion of the clones; in checked studies, under half of the deficit traces to unresolved V genes, and the cause of the others is not known. The sample yields around 140,000 clones; around 90% were counted once. Clones ranked in the top ten supply roughly 2.7% of the sample.

The clonotype comes from a man aged 35-49 years in good health. Input material: blood. In this chain, TRBV6-5 is recombined with TRBJ1-2, with TRBD1 perhaps the D gene, on 5 matching bases. Here the CDR3 is given as CASSETFGGSGYTF. Read as DNA, the sequence is TGTGCCAGCAGCGAGACATTCGGGGGAAGCGGCTACACCTTC.